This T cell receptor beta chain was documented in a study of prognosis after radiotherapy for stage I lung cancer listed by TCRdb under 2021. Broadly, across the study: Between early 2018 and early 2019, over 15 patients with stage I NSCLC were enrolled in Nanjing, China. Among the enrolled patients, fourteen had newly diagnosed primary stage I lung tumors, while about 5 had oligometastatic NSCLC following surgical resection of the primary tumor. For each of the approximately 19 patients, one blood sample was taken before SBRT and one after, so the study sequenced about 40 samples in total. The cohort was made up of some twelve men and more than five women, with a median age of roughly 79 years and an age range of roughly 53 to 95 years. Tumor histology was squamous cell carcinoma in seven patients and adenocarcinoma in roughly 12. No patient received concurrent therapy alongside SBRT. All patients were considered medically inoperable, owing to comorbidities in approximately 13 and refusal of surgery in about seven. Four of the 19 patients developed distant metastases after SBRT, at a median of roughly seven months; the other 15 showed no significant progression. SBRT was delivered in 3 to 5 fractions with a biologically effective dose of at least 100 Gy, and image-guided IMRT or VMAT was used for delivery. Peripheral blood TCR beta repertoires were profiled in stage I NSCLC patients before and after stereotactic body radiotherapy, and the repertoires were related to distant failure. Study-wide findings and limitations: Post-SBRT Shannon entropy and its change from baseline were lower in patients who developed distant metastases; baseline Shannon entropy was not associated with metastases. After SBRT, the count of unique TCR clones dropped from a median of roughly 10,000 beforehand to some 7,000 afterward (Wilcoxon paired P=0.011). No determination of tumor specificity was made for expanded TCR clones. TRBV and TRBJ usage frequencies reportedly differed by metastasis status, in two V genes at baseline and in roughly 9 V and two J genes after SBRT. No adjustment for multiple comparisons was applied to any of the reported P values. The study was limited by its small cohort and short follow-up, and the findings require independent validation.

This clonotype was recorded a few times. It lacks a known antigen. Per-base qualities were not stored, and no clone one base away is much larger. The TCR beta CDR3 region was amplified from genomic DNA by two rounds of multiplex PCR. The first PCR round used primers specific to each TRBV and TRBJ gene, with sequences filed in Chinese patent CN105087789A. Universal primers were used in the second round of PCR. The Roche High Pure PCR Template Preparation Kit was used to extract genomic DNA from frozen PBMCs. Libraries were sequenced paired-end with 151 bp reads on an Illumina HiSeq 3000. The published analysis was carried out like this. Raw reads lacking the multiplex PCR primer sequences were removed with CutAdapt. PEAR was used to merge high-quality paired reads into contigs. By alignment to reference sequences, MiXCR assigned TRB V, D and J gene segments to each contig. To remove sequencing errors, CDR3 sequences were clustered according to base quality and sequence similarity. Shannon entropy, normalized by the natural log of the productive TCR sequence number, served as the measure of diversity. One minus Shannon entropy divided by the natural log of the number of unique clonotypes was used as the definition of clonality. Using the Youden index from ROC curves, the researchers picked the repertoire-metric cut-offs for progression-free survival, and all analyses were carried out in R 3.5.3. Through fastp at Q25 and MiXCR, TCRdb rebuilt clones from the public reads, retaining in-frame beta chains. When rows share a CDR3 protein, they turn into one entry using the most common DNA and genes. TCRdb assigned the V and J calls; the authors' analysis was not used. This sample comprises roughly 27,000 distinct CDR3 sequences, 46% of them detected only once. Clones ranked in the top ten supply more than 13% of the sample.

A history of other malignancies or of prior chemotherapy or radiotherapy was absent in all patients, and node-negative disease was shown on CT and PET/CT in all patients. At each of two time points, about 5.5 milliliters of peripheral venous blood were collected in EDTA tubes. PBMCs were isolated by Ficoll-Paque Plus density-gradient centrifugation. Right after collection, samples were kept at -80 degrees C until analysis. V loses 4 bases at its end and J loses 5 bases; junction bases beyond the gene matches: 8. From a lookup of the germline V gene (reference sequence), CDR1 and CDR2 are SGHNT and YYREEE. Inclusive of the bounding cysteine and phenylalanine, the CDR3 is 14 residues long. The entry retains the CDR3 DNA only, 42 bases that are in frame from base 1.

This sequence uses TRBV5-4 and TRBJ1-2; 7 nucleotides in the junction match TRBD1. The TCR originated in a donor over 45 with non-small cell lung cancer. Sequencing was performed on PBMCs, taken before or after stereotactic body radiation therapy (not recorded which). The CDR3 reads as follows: CASSKPGQPYGYTF. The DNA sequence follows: TGTGCCAGCAGCAAGCCGGGACAGCCGTATGGCTACACCTTC.